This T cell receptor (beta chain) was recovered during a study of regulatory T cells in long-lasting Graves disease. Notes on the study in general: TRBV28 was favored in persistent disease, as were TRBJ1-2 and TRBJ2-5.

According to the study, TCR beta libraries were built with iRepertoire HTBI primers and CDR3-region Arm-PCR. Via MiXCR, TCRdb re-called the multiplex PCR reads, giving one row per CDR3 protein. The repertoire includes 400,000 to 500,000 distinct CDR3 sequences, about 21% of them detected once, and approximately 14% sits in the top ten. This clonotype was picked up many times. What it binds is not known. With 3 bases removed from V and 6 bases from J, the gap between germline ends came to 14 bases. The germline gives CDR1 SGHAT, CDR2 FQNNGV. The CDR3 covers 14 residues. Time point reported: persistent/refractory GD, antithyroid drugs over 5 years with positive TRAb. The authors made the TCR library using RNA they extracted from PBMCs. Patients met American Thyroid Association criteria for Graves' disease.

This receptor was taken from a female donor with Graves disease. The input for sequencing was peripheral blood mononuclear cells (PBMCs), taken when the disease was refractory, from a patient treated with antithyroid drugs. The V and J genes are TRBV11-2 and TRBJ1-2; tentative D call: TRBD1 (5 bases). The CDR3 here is CASSLTANRNGYTF. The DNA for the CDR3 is TGTGCCAGCAGCTTGACAGCAAATAGGAATGGCTACACCTTC.